This TCR beta chain was sequenced during a study of T cells in Graves' hyperthyroidism and ophthalmopathy. This clonotype was detected a few times. Its antigen is not identified. Whole-study results and caveats: Separating ophthalmopathy from stable hyperthyroidism was achieved by a 13 V-J model.

Blood was sampled at initial diagnosis of hyperthyroidism, prior to onset of any ophthalmopathy symptoms. Using RNA transcripts as the source, TCR beta CDR3 regions were amplified. HTBI primers drove first-round RT-PCR of the TCR CDR3. Each CDR3 protein is one row after TCRdb ran MiXCR on the multiplex PCR reads. The repertoire holds under 450,000 distinct CDR3 sequences, with approximately 15% as singletons. V lost 0 bases and J 4 bases, leaving 17 bases between the germline ends. The germline CDR1 and CDR2 sequences are SGHDT and YYEEEE. The CDR3 contains 18 residues. Sequencing used blood. This receptor was taken from a man aged 25 to 40 with Graves' hyperthyroidism that later progressed to Graves' ophthalmopathy. The rearrangement uses TRBV5-6 and TRBJ1-6, with D possibly being TRBD1 (5 bases). As DNA, the CDR3 is TGTGCCAGCAGCTTGGACAACAGGAGAGCCAAATATAATTCACCCCTCCACTTT. Protein sequence: CASSLDNRRAKYNSPLHF.